What follows are 6 T cell receptor beta chains derived from one specimen sequenced in a study of blood T cell repertoires in COVID-19. Repertoires were generated with immunoSEQ multiplex PCR, while TCRdb's copy carries only in-frame clones and drops some. There are some 460,000 clones in the sample; 87% occur only once, and about 2.1% lies in the top ten. The sample comprised PBMCs or T cells enriched from blood (not recorded which). The receptor source for this set is a woman younger than 35 with acute COVID-19.

This chain joins TRBV7-9 and TRBJ2-7; 9 bases match TRBD1. Germline loops: CDR1 SEHNR, CDR2 FQNEAQ (reference sequence). There are 16 residues in the CDR3. Unmatched junction bases numbered 12, after V lost 5 bases and J lost 4 bases. The CDR3 DNA is TGTGCCAGCAGCCTAAACCTCCGACAGGGGGATTACGAGCAGTACTTC. It specifies CASSLNLRQGDYEQYF.

The CDR3 sequence: CASSLTETYEQYF. As DNA, the CDR3 is TGTGCCAGCAGCCTGACTGAGACCTACGAGCAGTACTTC. This chain uses TRBV7-3 with TRBJ2-7, with D hard to call. Germline V gene data show CDR1 as SGHTA and CDR2 as FQGTGA. V shed 5 bases and J shed 2 bases, with 10 bases lying between them. The CDR3 totals 13 residues.

The chain employs TRBV9 and TRBJ1-1, with 8 bases matching TRBD1. The CDR3 is 14 residues long. V shed 4 bases, J shed 5 bases, and the junction held 7 bases outside the gene matches. Per germline, CDR1 SGDLS and CDR2 YYNGEE. CDR3 DNA sequence: TGTGCCAGCAGCTCTAGGACAGGGTTGACTGAAGCTTTCTTT. Amino acid sequence: CASSSRTGLTEAFF.

A few counts support this clone. Here the CDR3 DNA reads TGTGCCAGCAGCGTATTACCGGGACAGCGATTTAACACCGGGGAGCTGTTTTTT. It specifies CASSVLPGQRFNTGELFF. The chain employs TRBV5-8 and TRBJ2-2, with 7 bases that match TRBD1. This CDR3 has 18 residues. The V and J ends lost 4 bases and 2 bases, in that order; junction bases with no gene match: 14. Germline lookup yields CDR1 SGHTS and CDR2 YDEGEE.

This chain connects TRBV9 to TRBJ1-2; D remains ambiguous. V was clipped by 4 bases and J by 8 bases, with 21 bases between them. The CDR3 length is 15 residues. From germline, CDR1 is SGDLS and CDR2 YYNGEE. For the CDR3, the DNA is TGTGCCAGCAGCCCAGAGAGGAAGGTTTTGTACGGCTACACCTTC. Translation gives CASSPERKVLYGYTF.

This chain links TRBV19 with TRBJ1-5; 11 bases are shared with TRBD1. Germline trimming cut 7 bases from V and 4 bases from J; bases unmatched to any gene: 3. The CDR3 is made up of 14 amino acids. Germline CDR1 is LNHDA and CDR2 is SQIVND (reference sequence). The CDR3 nucleotides read TGTGCCAGTACCGGGACAGGGGGAAATCAGCCCCAGCATTTT. It is translated as CASTGTGGNQPQHF.